The 26 T cell receptor beta chains in this list originate from one sample, sequenced in a study of response to subunit inactivated influenza vaccine. MiXCR was run by TCRdb on the RT-PCR reads, yielding one entry per CDR3 protein. This table holds about 540,000 distinct CDR3 sequences, under 30% found once. The same sample was also studied in work on T cells expressing NK-cell markers. That work states: Template switching by 5'RACE with UMIs generated the TCR beta cDNA.

The sample in question was CD4+ T cells sorted from PBMCs, obtained roughly 12 days after vaccination. Receptors were obtained from a man in his fifties who received an inactivated influenza vaccine.

This clonotype has just a few counts. The J gene is TRBJ2-5, the V gene TRBV7-2, with 8 bases aligning to TRBD2. The CDR3 consists of 15 residues. Losses at the gene ends were 5 bases for V and 4 bases for J; bases not matched to a gene: 9. CDR1 SGHTA and CDR2 FQGNSA come from the germline V gene. The DNA for the CDR3 is TGTGCCAGCAGCCTAAATCCGGGGGGGCGAGAGACCCAGTACTTC. Protein product: CASSLNPGGRETQYF. The variable domain in full, completed from reference TRBV7-2 and TRBJ2-5, reads GAGVSQSPSNKVTEKGKDVELRCDPISGHTALYWYRQSLGQGLEFLIYFQGNSAPDKSGLPSDRFSAERTGGSVSTLTIQRTQQEDSAVYLCASSLNPGGRETQYFGPGTRLLVL.

This clonotype was found a few times. The chain is built from TRBV20-1 and TRBJ2-7; 8 bases line up with TRBD1. Germline CDR1 DFQATT, CDR2 SNEGSKA (reference sequence). The ends lost 0 bases at V and 5 bases at J; junction bases unmatched: 9. The CDR3 spans 15 residues. Here the CDR3 reads CSARDRDRTLNEQYF. As DNA, the CDR3 is TGCAGTGCTAGAGATCGGGACAGGACGCTAAACGAGCAGTACTTC.

This clonotype was seen at least ten times. The CDR3 DNA reads as TGCAGCGTTGAAGATCAGGGGGGGGCGAACACCGGGGAGCTGTTTTTT. Its protein product is CSVEDQGGANTGELFF. The rearrangement uses TRBV29-1 and TRBJ2-2; D assignment may be TRBD1 or TRBD2 (7 bases each). This CDR3 comprises 16 residues. V dropped 0 bases and J dropped 0 bases, with 11 bases sitting between them. Germline CDR1 is SQVTM and CDR2 is ANQGSEA.

The V and J genes are TRBV10-3 and TRBJ2-1; D uncertain. CDR1 is ENHRY and CDR2 is SYGVKD in the germline V gene. V lost 0 bases, J lost 1 base, and 10 bases lay in between. The CDR3 sequence is 16 residues long. The CDR3 region has the DNA TGTGCCATCAGTGAGTCGACGGGTCGATCCTACAATGAGCAGTTCTTC. This gives the protein CAISESTGRSYNEQFF.

The chain employs TRBV5-1 and TRBJ2-4, with TRBD1 matching 8 bases. Germline CDR1 reads SGHRS; CDR2 reads YFSETQ. CDR3 size: 13 residues. V was clipped by 2 bases and J by 8 bases; unmatched bases: 3. The CDR3, as DNA: TGCGCCAGCAGCTTCCAGGGGGCGGACATTCAGTACTTC. Its protein product is CASSFQGADIQYF.

This clonotype showed up just once. V and J are TRBV4-2 and TRBJ1-5, with 8 nucleotides matching TRBD1. Unmatched junction bases numbered 6, after V lost 1 base and J lost 7 bases. Germline CDR1 is LGHNA and CDR2 is YNFKEQ. The CDR3 has 15 residues. The CDR3 DNA follows: TGTGCCAGCAGCCAAGGACAGGGGATTCTGCAGCCCCAGCATTTT. Its protein is CASSQGQGILQPQHF.

The chain is built from TRBV19 and TRBJ2-3; a weak D match, TRBD2 (6 bases). Germline CDR1 and CDR2: LNHDA and SQIVND (reference sequence). The CDR3 is 15 residues long. Trimming took off 3 bases at V and 2 bases at J, with 12 bases between the two ends. CDR3 sequence reads: CASSMIGTVTDTQYF. Written as DNA, the CDR3 is TGTGCCAGTAGTATGATCGGGACTGTCACAGATACGCAGTATTTT.

This clonotype was detected only a few times. The gene calls are TRBV5-1 and TRBJ2-3; TRBD2 aligns across 14 bases. The V segment lost 4 bases and the J segment 1 base; nucleotides outside the gene matches: 5. CDR3 length equals 17 residues. In germline, CDR1 is SGHRS, CDR2 YFSETQ. DNA of the CDR3: TGCGCCAGCAGCACCCCGGGACTAGCGGGGGGCACAGATACGCAGTATTTT. Residues: CASSTPGLAGGTDTQYF.

At least ten counts were recorded for this clonotype. The chain joins TRBV6-2 or TRBV6-3 to TRBJ1-5, with a weak D call TRBD1 (5 bases). The germline V and J ends were trimmed by 7 bases and 5 bases, with 15 bases remaining between them. The CDR3 extends over 14 amino acids. Germline CDR1 MNHEY, CDR2 SVGEGT. CDR3 sequence: CASKDRTTDQPQHF. Written as DNA, the CDR3 is TGTGCCAGCAAGGACCGGACAACCGATCAGCCCCAGCATTTT.

The chain combines TRBV20-1 with TRBJ2-7, with D maybe TRBD2 (5 bases). The V gene's germline CDR1 is DFQATT and CDR2 SNEGSKA (reference sequence). This CDR3 is 15 amino acids long. Trimming removed 6 bases from V and 0 bases from J, with 18 bases in between. CDR3 protein: CSAPARGTLSYEQYF. The CDR3 DNA is TGCAGTGCCCCGGCCCGGGGAACACTCTCCTACGAGCAGTACTTC.

The V call is TRBV5-1, the J call TRBJ2-5, with a tentative D call TRBD1 (5 bases). CDR1 and CDR2 from the germline V gene are SGHRS and YFSETQ. CDR3 size: 15 residues. V lost 0 bases and J lost 4, with 13 bases in between. CDR3 loop: CASSLAGSTGETQYF. The CDR3 nucleotides read TGCGCCAGCAGCTTGGCCGGTTCTACAGGAGAGACCCAGTACTTC. Combining the CDR3 with reference TRBV5-1 and TRBJ2-5 gives the whole variable domain KAGVTQTPRYLIKTRGQQVTLSCSPISGHRSVSWYQQTPGQGLQFLFEYFSETQRNKGNFPGRFSGRQFSNSRSEMNVSTLELGDSALYLCASSLAGSTGETQYFGPGTRLLVL.

The chain joins TRBV7-8 to TRBJ2-5; TRBD2 matches 14 bases. Trimming at V came to 5 bases and at J to 4 bases, leaving 15 bases not matched to a gene. CDR1 SGHVS and CDR2 FQNEAQ come from the germline V gene. This CDR3 has 19 residues. The CDR3: CASSITWTSGRRFRETQYF. As DNA, the CDR3 is TGTGCCAGCAGCATTACATGGACTAGCGGGAGGAGGTTTAGAGAGACCCAGTACTTC.

The chain couples TRBV18 to TRBJ2-2; no clear D. In germline, CDR1 is KGHSH, CDR2 LQKENI. The CDR3 is 16 residues long. Trimming left V 0 bases short and J 4 bases short, with 12 bases between. The CDR3 DNA reads as TGTGCCAGCTCACCACCCAACGGTCAGACCACCGGGGAGCTGTTTTTT. As protein: CASSPPNGQTTGELFF.

This clonotype was seen a few times. This chain links TRBV7-9 with TRBJ2-1; 11 nucleotides align to TRBD2. CDR1 and CDR2 (germline): SEHNR, FQNEAQ (reference sequence). The CDR3 length is 15 residues. With V trimmed by 5 bases and J by 3 bases, 3 bases remained unmatched. CDR3: CASSSSGRVYNEQFF. CDR3 nucleotides: TGTGCCAGCAGCAGTAGCGGGAGGGTCTACAATGAGCAGTTCTTC.

This chain links TRBV3-1 with TRBJ2-7; TRBD1 agrees at 9 bases. Germline assignment: CDR1 LGHDT and CDR2 YNNKEL (reference sequence). The V gene end was trimmed by 5 bases and the J gene end by 3 bases; junction bases not matched to a gene: 5. There are 14 residues in the CDR3. CDR3 sequence: CASSSGTGIYEQYF. CDR3 nucleotide sequence: TGTGCCAGCAGCTCCGGGACAGGGATCTACGAGCAGTACTTC.

The V call is TRBV20-1, the J call TRBJ2-7; 8 bases are a match to TRBD2. Germline trimming cut 7 bases from V and 7 bases from J; bases unmatched to any gene: 9. Germline CDR1 reads DFQATT; CDR2 reads SNEGSKA (reference sequence). CDR3 length: 12 residues. CDR3 residues: CSGSTSAWEQYF. CDR3 DNA: TGCAGTGGTTCGACTAGCGCTTGGGAGCAGTACTTC.

This clonotype was counted at least ten times. The chain has TRBV6-1 and TRBJ2-5; either TRBD1 or TRBD2 may supply D (5 bases each). V was shortened by 6 bases and J by 0 bases, with 11 bases between the two germline ends. Germline V gene lookup returns CDR1 MNHNS and CDR2 SASEGT. CDR3 length equals 14 residues. CDR3 DNA: TGTGCCAGCAGCGCCGGGGCTTACCAAGAGACCCAGTACTTC. Translation: CASSAGAYQETQYF.

This clonotype was seen a handful of times. The rearrangement joins TRBV6-2 or TRBV6-3 to TRBJ2-5, with TRBD2 matching 11 bases. Germline V gives CDR1 MNHEY, CDR2 SVGEGT. The CDR3 length is 15 residues. Unmatched junction bases numbered 8, after V lost 6 bases and J lost 5 bases. The CDR3 reads CASRPTSGRWETQYF. CDR3 nucleotide sequence: TGTGCCAGCAGGCCTACTAGCGGGAGATGGGAGACCCAGTACTTC.

In DNA form, the CDR3 reads TGTGCCAGCAGGAGCCCGGGACAGGGACGCGAGCAGTACTTC. This codes for CASRSPGQGREQYF. The chain carries TRBV6-1 and TRBJ2-7; 9 nucleotides line up with TRBD1. The CDR3 loop spans 14 amino acids. V lost 6 bases and J lost 6; bases outside the gene matches: 9. Germline CDR1 and CDR2: MNHNS and SASEGT.

There are many counts of this clonotype. The J gene is TRBJ1-2, the V gene TRBV6-5; no clear D gene. V was cut by 2 bases and J by 0 bases, with 13 bases left in between. The CDR3 spans 16 residues. In germline, CDR1 is MNHEY, CDR2 SVGAGI. The DNA of the CDR3 is TGTGCCAGCAGTTACGGAGCGAGGCGACCTAACTATGGCTACACCTTC. Its protein product is CASSYGARRPNYGYTF.

Only a few counts were recorded for this clonotype. This chain links TRBV9 with TRBJ1-5; no reliable D call. The CDR3 contains 14 residues. Trimming took off 3 bases at V and 5 bases at J, with 12 bases between the two ends. The V gene's germline CDR1 is SGDLS and CDR2 YYNGEE. In DNA, the CDR3 is TGTGCCAGCAGCGAAAGTGTAGGAGATCAGCCCCAGCATTTT. Translation gives CASSESVGDQPQHF. Full variable domain (outside the CDR3, taken from reference TRBV9 and TRBJ1-5): DSGVTQTPKHLITATGQRVTLRCSPRSGDLSVYWYQQSLDQGLQFLIQYYNGEERAKGNILERFSAQQFPDLHSELNLSSLELGDSALYFCASSESVGDQPQHFGDGTRLSIL.

This clonotype showed up just a few times. The V call is TRBV12-3 or TRBV12-4, the J call TRBJ2-7, with 9 bases that match TRBD1. V dropped 3 bases and J dropped 2; count of bases not matched to a gene: 8. The CDR3 length is 16 residues. The CDR3 here is CASSFRGGTGPYEQYF. The CDR3 DNA reads as TGTGCCAGCAGTTTTCGAGGCGGGACAGGGCCCTACGAGCAGTACTTC.

V usage is TRBV27 and J usage is TRBJ2-1, with 9 bases fitting TRBD2. The CDR3 sequence is 15 residues long. V lost 4 bases and J lost 4; bases outside the gene matches: 5. Germline V gene sequence: CDR1 MNHEY, CDR2 SMNVEV (reference sequence). The CDR3 nucleotides read TGTGCCAGCAGTTCCCGGACTAGCGAGTACAATGAGCAGTTCTTC. It translates to CASSSRTSEYNEQFF.

This clonotype came up a few times. The genes are TRBV9 and TRBJ1-6; 7 bases align to TRBD1. The V segment lost 0 bases and the J segment 8 bases; nucleotides outside the gene matches: 5. The CDR3 is 15 amino acids. The germline V gene encodes CDR1 SGDLS and CDR2 YYNGEE. The CDR3, as DNA: TGTGCCAGCAGCGTAGGTAGGACAGGAGATTCACCCCTCCACTTT. This encodes CASSVGRTGDSPLHF. The variable domain in full, with the rest retrieved from reference TRBV9 and TRBJ1-6, is DSGVTQTPKHLITATGQRVTLRCSPRSGDLSVYWYQQSLDQGLQFLIQYYNGEERAKGNILERFSAQQFPDLHSELNLSSLELGDSALYFCASSVGRTGDSPLHFGNGTRLTVT.

The CDR3 nucleotides read TGTGCCAGCAGTCAAACCCCGACCTACGAGCAGTACTTC. Translation gives CASSQTPTYEQYF. V is TRBV27 and J is TRBJ2-7; D is ambiguous. Germline CDR1 MNHEY, CDR2 SMNVEV (reference sequence). The ends were cut back, 5 bases at V and 2 bases at J, with 10 bases in the middle. This CDR3 contains 13 residues.

The CDR3 DNA sequence: TGTGCCAGCAGTGGTTCAGGGGGCTCATACAATGAGCAGTTCTTC. It codes for CASSGSGGSYNEQFF. The V gene is TRBV25-1, the J gene TRBJ2-1, with 8 positions matching TRBD1. This CDR3 has 15 amino acids. The V gene's germline CDR1 is MGHDK and CDR2 SYGVNS. With V trimmed by 4 bases and J by 4 bases, 6 bases remained unmatched.